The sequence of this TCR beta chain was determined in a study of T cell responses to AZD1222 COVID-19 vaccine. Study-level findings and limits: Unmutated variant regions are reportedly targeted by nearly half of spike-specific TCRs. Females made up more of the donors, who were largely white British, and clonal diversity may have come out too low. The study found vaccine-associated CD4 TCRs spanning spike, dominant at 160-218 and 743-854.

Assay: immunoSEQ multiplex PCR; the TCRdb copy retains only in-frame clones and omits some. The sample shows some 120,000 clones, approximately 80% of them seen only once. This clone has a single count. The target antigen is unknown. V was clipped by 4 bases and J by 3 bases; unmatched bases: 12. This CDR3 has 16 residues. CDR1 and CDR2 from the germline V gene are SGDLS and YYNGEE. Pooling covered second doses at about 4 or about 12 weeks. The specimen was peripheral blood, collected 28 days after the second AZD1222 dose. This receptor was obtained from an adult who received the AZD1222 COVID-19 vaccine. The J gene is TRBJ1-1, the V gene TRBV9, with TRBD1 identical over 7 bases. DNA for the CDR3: TGTGCCAGCAGCCCTTGGCGGGACAGCCCTTACACTGAAGCTTTCTTT. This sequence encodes CASSPWRDSPYTEAFF.